This entry is about one T cell receptor (beta chain). This sample stems from a study of T cell changes during pregnancy in multiple sclerosis. Using immunoSEQ multiplex PCR, the repertoire was profiled, and TCRdb retains in-frame clones only, with some absent. The table lists some 59,000 clones, about 90% of them singletons. The CDR3 runs to 16 residues. J gave up 1 base and V 1 base, and 6 bases lay outside the gene matches. CDR1 SQVTM and CDR2 ANQGSEA come from the germline V gene. The rearrangement uses TRBV29-1 and TRBJ2-3; 9 nucleotides match TRBD2. The sample consisted of peripheral blood, taken in the third trimester of pregnancy. The clonotype originates from a female donor in good health, enrolled as a control in a pregnancy study. The CDR3 DNA sequence: TGCAGCGTTGAAGGTGGAGCGGGGGGCCGCACAGATACGCAGTATTTT. It encodes CSVEGGAGGRTDTQYF.